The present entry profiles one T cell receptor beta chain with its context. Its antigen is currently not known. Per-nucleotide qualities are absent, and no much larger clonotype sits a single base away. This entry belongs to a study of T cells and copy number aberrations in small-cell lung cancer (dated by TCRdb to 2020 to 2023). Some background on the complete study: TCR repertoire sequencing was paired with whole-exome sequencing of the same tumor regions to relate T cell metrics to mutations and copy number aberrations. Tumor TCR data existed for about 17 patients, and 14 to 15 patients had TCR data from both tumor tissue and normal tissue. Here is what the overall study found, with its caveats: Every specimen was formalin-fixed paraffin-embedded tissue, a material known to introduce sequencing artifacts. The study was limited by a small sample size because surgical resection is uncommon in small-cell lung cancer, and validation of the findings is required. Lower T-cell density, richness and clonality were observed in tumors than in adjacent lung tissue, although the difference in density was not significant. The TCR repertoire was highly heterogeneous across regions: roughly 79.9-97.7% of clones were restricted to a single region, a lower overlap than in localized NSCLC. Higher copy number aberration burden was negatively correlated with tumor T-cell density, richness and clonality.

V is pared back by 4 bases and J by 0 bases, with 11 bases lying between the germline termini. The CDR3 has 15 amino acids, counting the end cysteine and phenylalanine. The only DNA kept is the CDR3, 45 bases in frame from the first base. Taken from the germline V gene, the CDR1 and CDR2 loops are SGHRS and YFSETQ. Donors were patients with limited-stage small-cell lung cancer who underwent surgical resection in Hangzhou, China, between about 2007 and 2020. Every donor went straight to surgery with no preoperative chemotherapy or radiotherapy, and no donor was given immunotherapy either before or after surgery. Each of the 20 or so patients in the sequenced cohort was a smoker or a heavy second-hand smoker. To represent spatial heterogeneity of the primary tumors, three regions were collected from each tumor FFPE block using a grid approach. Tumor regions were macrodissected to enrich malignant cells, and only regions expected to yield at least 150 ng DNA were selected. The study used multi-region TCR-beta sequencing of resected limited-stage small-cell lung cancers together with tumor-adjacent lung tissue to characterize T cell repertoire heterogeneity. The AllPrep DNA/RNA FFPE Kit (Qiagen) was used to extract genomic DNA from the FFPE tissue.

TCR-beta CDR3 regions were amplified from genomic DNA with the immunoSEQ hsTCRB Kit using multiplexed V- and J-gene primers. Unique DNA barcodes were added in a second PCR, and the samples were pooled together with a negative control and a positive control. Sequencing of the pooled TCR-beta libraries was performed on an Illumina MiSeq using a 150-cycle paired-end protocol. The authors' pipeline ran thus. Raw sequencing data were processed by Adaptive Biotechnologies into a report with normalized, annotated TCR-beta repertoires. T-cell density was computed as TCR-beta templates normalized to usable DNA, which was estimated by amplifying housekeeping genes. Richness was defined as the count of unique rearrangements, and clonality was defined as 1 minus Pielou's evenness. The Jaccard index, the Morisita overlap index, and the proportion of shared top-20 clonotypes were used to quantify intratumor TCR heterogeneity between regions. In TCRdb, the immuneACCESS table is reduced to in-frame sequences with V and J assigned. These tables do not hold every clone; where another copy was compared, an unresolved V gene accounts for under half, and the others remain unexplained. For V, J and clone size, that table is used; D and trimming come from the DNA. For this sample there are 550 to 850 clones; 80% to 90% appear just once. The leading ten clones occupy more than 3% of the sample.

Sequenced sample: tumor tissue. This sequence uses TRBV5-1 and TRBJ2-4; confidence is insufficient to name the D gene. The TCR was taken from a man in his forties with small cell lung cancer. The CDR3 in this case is CASSLPLVAKNIQYF. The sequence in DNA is TGCGCCAGCAGCCTCCCTTTGGTAGCCAAAAACATTCAGTACTTC.